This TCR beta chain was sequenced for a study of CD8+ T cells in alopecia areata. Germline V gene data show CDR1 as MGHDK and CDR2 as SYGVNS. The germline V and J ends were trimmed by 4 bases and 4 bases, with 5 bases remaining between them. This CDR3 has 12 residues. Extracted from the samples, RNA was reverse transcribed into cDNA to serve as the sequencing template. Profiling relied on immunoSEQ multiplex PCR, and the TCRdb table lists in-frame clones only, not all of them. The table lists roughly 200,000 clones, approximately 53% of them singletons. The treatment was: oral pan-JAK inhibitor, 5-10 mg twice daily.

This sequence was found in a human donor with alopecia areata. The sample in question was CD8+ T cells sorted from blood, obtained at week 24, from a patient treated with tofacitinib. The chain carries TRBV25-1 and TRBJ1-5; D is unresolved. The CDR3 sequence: CASSADNQPQHF. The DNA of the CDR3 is TGTGCCAGCAGTGCCGATAATCAGCCCCAGCATTTT.